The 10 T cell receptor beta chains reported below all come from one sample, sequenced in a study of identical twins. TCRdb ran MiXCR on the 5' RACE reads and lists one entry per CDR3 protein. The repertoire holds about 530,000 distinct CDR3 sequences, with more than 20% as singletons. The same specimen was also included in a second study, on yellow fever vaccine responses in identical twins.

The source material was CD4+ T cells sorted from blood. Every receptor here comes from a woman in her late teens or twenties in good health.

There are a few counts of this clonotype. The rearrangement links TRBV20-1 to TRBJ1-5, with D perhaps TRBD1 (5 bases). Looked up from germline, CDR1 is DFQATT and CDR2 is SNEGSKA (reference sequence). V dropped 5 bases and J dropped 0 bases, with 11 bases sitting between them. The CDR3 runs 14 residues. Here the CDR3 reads CSAQTAYSNQPQHF. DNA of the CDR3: TGCAGTGCTCAGACAGCCTATAGCAATCAGCCCCAGCATTTT.

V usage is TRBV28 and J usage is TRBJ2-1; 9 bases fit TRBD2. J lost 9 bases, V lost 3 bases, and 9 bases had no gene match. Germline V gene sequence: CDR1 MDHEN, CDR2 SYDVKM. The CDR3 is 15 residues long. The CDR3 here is CASSLGAGGFGEQFF. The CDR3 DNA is TGTGCCAGCAGTTTGGGGGCGGGAGGGTTCGGTGAGCAGTTCTTC.

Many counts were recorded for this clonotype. The CDR3 protein is CASSLWGQGSYEQYF. DNA for the CDR3: TGTGCCAGCAGTTTATGGGGACAGGGGTCCTACGAGCAGTACTTC. This chain joins TRBV12-3 or TRBV12-4 and TRBJ2-7; 10 nucleotides agree with TRBD1. V trimming: 2 bases; J trimming: 1 base; junction bases outside the gene matches: 2. This CDR3 spans 15 amino acids.

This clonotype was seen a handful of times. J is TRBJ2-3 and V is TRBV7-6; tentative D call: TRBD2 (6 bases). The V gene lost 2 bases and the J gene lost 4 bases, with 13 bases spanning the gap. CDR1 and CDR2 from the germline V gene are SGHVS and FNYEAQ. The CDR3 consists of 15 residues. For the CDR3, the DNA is TGTGCCAGCAGCTTAAATCGGGCGGGGTCAGATACGCAGTATTTT. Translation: CASSLNRAGSDTQYF.

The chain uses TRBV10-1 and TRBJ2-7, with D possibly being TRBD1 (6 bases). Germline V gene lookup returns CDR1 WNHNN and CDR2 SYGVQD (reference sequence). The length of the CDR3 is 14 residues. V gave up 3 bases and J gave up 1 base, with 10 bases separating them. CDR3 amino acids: CASSDGQFSYEQYF. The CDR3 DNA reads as TGCGCCAGCAGTGACGGACAGTTTTCCTACGAGCAGTACTTC.

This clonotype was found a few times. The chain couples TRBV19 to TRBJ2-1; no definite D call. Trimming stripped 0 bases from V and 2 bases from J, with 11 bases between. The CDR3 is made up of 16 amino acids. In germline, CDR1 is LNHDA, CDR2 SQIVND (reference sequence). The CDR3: CASSIDPRPAYNEQFF. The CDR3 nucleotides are TGTGCCAGTAGTATAGATCCGAGACCAGCCTACAATGAGCAGTTCTTC. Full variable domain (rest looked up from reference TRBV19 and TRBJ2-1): DGGITQSPKYLFRKEGQNVTLSCEQNLNHDAMYWYRQDPGQGLRLIYYSQIVNDFQKGDIAEGYSVSREKKESFPLTVTSAQKNPTAFYLCASSIDPRPAYNEQFFGPGTRLTVL.

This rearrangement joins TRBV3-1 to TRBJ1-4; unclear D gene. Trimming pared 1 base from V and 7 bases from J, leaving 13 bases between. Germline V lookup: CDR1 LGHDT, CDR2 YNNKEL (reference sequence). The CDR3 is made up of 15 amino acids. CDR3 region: CASSQGSVKGEKLFF. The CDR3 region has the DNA TGTGCCAGCAGCCAAGGATCGGTAAAGGGTGAAAAACTGTTTTTT. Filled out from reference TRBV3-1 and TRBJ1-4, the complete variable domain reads DTAVSQTPKYLVTQMGNDKSIKCEQNLGHDTMYWYKQDSKKFLKIMFSYNNKELIINETVPNRFSPKSPDKAHLNLHINSLELGDSAVYFCASSQGSVKGEKLFFGSGTQLSVL.

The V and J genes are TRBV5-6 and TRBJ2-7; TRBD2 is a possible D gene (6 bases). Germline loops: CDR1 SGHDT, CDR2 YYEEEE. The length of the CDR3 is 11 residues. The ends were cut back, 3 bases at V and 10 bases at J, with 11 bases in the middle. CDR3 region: CASSWRGTQYF. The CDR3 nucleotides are TGTGCCAGCAGCTGGCGGGGTACCCAGTACTTC.

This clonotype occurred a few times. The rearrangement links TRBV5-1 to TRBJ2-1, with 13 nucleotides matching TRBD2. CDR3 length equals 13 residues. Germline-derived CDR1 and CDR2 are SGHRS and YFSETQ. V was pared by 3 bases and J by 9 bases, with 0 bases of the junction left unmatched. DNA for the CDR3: TGCGCCAGCAGCTGGACTAGCGGGAGTGAGCAGTTCTTC. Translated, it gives CASSWTSGSEQFF.

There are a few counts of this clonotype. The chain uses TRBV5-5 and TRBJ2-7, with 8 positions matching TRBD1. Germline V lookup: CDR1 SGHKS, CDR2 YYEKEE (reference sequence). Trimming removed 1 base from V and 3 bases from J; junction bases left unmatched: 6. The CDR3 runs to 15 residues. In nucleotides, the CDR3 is TGTGCCAGCAGCTTGTGGCAGGGGGCCTTCTACGAGCAGTACTTC. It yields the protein CASSLWQGAFYEQYF.